This T cell receptor beta chain was profiled in a study of liver allograft versus peripheral blood T cells. Study-level information: Recipients' peripheral blood served as the comparator for T cell receptor repertoires in transplanted livers.

TCRdb used MiXCR to reprocess the reads, holding one entry per CDR3 protein. The table records 9,300 or so distinct CDR3 sequences, approximately 16% of them present only once. General study findings and limits: Intragraft T cell receptor repertoires of liver allografts were reported to differ from peripheral blood repertoires.

This clonotype was counted between two and nine times. The antigen remains undetermined. Germline loops: CDR1 SNHLY, CDR2 FYNNEI. The CDR3 runs to 13 residues. Trimming removed 1 base from V and 4 bases from J, with 5 bases in between. The source of this sequence is a human patient who had a liver transplant. A subset of T cells may come from the graft donor. This chain uses TRBV2 with TRBJ2-1; D is unclear. CDR3 bases: TGTGCCAGCAGTGAAGGCCAGTACAATGAGCAGTTCTTC. It yields the protein CASSEGQYNEQFF.